This record concerns one T cell receptor (beta chain) sequence. The sample originates from a study of blood T cell repertoires in COVID-19. Generated by immunoSEQ multiplex PCR, the TCRdb table keeps only in-frame clones and is missing some. The repertoire includes 100,000 to 150,000 clones, roughly 77% of them detected once, and 16% sits in the top ten. Germline V gene data show CDR1 as MNHEY and CDR2 as SVGAGI. Trimming stripped 9 bases from V and 3 bases from J, with 15 bases between. This CDR3 is 13 amino acids long. The V gene is TRBV6-5, the J gene TRBJ2-7, with D possibly TRBD1 on 6 matching bases. The sequence was obtained from a man in his sixties with active or convalescent COVID-19. Sequencing used peripheral blood. CDR3 sequence: CASNGQFNYEQYF. The CDR3 region has the DNA TGTGCCAGTAATGGACAGTTCAACTACGAGCAGTACTTC.